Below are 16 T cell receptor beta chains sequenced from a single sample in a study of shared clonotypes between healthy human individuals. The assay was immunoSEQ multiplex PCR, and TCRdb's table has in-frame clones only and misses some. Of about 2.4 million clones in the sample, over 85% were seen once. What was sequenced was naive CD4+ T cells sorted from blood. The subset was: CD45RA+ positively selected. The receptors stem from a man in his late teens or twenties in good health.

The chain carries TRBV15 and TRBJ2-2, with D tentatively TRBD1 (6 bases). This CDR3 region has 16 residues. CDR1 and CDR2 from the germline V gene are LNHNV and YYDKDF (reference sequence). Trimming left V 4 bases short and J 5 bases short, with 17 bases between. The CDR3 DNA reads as TGTGCCACCAGCACACCAAACAAGGGGGTTACCGGGGAGCTGTTTTTT. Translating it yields CATSTPNKGVTGELFF.

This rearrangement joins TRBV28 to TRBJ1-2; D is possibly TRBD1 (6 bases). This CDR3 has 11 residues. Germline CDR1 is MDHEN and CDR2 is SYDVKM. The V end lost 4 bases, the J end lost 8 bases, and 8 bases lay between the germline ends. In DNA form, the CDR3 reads TGTGCCAGCAGTTACAGGGAGGGCTACACCTTC. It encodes CASSYREGYTF.

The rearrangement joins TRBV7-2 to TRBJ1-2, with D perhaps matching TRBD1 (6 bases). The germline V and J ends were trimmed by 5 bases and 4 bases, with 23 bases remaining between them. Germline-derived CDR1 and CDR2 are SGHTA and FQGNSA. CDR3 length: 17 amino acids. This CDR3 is CASSPPSGGLAGYGYTF. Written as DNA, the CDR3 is TGTGCCAGCAGCCCCCCCTCGGGGGGGCTAGCAGGCTATGGCTACACCTTC.

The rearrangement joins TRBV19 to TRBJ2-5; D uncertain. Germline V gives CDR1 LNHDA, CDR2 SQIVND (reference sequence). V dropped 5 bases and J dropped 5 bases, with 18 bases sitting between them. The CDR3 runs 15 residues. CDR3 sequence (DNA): TGTGCCAGTAGTCTGAGCCCGGGCGCGGCGGAGACCCAGTACTTC. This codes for CASSLSPGAAETQYF. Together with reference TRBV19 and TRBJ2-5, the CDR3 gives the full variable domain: DGGITQSPKYLFRKEGQNVTLSCEQNLNHDAMYWYRQDPGQGLRLIYYSQIVNDFQKGDIAEGYSVSREKKESFPLTVTSAQKNPTAFYLCASSLSPGAAETQYFGPGTRLLVL.

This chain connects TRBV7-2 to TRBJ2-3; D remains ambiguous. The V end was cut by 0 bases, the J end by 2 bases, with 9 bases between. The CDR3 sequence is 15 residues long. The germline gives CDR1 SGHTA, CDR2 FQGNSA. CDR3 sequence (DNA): TGTGCCAGCAGCTTAGCGGGGATTTACACAGATACGCAGTATTTT. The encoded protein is CASSLAGIYTDTQYF.

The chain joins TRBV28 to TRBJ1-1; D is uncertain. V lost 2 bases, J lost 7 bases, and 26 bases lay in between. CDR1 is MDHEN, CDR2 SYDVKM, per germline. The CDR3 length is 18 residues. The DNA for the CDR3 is TGTGCCAGCAGTTTAATAGGCTGGCCTGGTGCGGGTGCAGGTGAAGCTTTCTTT. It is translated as CASSLIGWPGAGAGEAFF.

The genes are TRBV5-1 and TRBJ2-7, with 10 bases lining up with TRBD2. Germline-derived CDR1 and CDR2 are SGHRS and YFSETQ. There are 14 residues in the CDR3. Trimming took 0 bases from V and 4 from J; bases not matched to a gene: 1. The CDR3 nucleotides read TGCGCCAGCAGCTTGGCTAGCGGGGGTTACGAGCAGTACTTC. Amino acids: CASSLASGGYEQYF.

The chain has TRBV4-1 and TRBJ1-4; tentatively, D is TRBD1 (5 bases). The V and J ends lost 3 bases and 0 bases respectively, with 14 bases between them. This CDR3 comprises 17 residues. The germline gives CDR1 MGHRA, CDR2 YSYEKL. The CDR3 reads CASSHLWGGSTNEKLFF. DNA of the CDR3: TGCGCCAGCAGCCACTTATGGGGCGGATCAACTAATGAAAAACTGTTTTTT.

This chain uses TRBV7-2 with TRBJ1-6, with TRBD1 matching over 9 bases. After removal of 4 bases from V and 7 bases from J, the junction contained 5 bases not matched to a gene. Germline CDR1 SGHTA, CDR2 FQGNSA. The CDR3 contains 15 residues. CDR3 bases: TGTGCCAGCAGCTCCGACAGGGGGTGGAATTCACCCCTCCACTTT. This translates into CASSSDRGWNSPLHF.

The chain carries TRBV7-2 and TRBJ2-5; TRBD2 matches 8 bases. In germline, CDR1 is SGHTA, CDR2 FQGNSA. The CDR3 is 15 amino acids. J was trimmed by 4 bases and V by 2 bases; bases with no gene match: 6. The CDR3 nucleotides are TGTGCCAGCAGCTTAATCATCGGGGGGGCAGAGACCCAGTACTTC. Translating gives CASSLIIGGAETQYF.

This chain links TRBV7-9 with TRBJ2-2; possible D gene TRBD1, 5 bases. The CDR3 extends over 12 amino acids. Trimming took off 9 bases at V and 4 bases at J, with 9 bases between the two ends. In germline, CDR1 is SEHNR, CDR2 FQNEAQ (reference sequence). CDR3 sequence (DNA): TGTGCCAGACAGGTCCTCACCGGGGAGCTGTTTTTT. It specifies CARQVLTGELFF. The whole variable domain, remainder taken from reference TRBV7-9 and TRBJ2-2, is DTGVSQNPRHKITKRGQNVTFRCDPISEHNRLYWYRQTLGQGPEFLTYFQNEAQLEKSRLLSDRFSAERPKGSFSTLEIQRTEQGDSAMYLCARQVLTGELFFGEGSRLTVL.

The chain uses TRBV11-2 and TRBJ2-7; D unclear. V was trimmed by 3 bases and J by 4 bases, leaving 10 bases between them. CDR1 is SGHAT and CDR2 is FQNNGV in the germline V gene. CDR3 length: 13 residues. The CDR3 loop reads CASSFLAAYEQYF. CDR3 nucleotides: TGTGCCAGCAGCTTCTTGGCCGCTTACGAGCAGTACTTC.

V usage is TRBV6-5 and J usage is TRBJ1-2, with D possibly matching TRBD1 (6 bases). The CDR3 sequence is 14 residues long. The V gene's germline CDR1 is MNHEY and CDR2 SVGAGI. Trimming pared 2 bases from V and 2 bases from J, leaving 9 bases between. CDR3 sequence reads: CASSYRDKNYGYTF. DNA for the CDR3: TGTGCCAGCAGTTACCGGGACAAGAACTATGGCTACACCTTC.

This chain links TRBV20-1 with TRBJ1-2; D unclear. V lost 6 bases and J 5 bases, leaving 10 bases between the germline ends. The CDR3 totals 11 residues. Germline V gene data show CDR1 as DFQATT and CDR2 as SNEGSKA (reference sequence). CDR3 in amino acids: CSATTEYGYTF. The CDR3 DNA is TGCAGTGCAACTACAGAGTATGGCTACACCTTC.

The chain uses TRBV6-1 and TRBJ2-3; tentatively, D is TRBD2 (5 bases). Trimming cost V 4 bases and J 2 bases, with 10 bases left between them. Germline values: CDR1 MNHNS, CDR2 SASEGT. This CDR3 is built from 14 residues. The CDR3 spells CASSVGLLTDTQYF. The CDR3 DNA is TGTGCCAGCAGTGTTGGACTGCTCACAGATACGCAGTATTTT.

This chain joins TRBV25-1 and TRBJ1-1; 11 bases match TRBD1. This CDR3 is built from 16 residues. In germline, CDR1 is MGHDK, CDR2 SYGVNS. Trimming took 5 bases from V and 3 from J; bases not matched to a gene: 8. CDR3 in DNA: TGTGCCAGCAGTCGAGCCGGGACAGGGGGATACACTGAAGCTTTCTTT. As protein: CASSRAGTGGYTEAFF.